Below are 7 T cell receptor beta chains sequenced from a single sample in a study of OX40 agonist ivuxolimab in advanced cancers. TCRdb's copy holds only in-frame clones and misses some; the assay was immunoSEQ multiplex PCR. The sample has tens of thousands of clones, 89% seen once. The specimen was CD4+ or CD8+ T cells sorted from blood, collected in a trial of the OX40 agonist ivuxolimab. All receptors come from an adult with an advanced solid tumor such as melanoma, head and neck, liver or kidney cancer.

In nucleotides, the CDR3 is TGTGCCAGCAGCGACACCCCGTCCGAGCAGTACTTC. Its translation is CASSDTPSEQYF. The chain has TRBV27 and TRBJ2-7; D is undetermined. CDR1 and CDR2 from the germline V gene are MNHEY and SMNVEV (reference sequence). Between the trimmed V and J ends, which lost 6 bases and 6 bases, there was a span of 12 bases. The CDR3 covers 12 residues.

J is TRBJ2-1 and V is TRBV19; 7 bases are shared with TRBD2. V was pared by 3 bases and J by 2 bases, with 4 bases of the junction left unmatched. The germline V gene encodes CDR1 LNHDA and CDR2 SQIVND (reference sequence). This CDR3 has 15 amino acids. DNA for the CDR3: TGTGCCAGTAGTATGCGGGAGTCCCCCTACAATGAGCAGTTCTTC. Translation: CASSMRESPYNEQFF.

J is TRBJ1-3 and V is TRBV27; D ambiguous. Germline V gives CDR1 MNHEY, CDR2 SMNVEV (reference sequence). The CDR3 covers 14 residues. V lost 2 bases, J lost 1 base, and 6 bases lay in between. The CDR3 DNA follows: TGTGCCAGCAGTTTAGGTGGATCTGGAAACACCATATATTTT. It codes for CASSLGGSGNTIYF.

The rearrangement uses TRBV5-6 and TRBJ1-2; D perhaps matches TRBD1 (6 bases). Germline CDR1 reads SGHDT; CDR2 reads YYEEEE. V was shortened by 0 bases and J by 6 bases, with 9 bases between the two germline ends. There are 13 residues in the CDR3. CDR3 in amino acids: CASSLGGGDGYTF. The CDR3 nucleotides read TGTGCCAGCAGCTTGGGTGGGGGCGATGGCTACACCTTC.

The V call is TRBV7-6, the J call TRBJ2-1; D perhaps matches TRBD1 (5 bases). CDR1 is SGHVS and CDR2 is FNYEAQ in the germline V gene. The CDR3 contains 13 residues. Trimming cost V 1 base and J 9 bases, with 10 bases left between them. CDR3 DNA: TGTGCCAGCAGCTTAGAAGGGGTAGGTGAGCAGTTCTTC. Amino acid sequence: CASSLEGVGEQFF.

The chain carries TRBV4-3 and TRBJ2-5, with D perhaps matching TRBD1 (6 bases). The germline V gene encodes CDR1 LGHNA and CDR2 YSLEER. With 1 base removed from V and 5 bases from J, the gap between germline ends came to 14 bases. There are 15 residues in the CDR3. DNA of the CDR3: TGCGCCAGCAGCCAAGGGGCCGGACAGACGGAGACCCAGTACTTC. Protein sequence: CASSQGAGQTETQYF.

The chain combines TRBV27 with TRBJ2-5; TRBD2 matches 8 bases. The trim removed 6 bases at V and 5 bases at J, leaving 8 bases unmatched. The length of the CDR3 is 14 residues. Germline CDR1 and CDR2: MNHEY and SMNVEV (reference sequence). In nucleotides, the CDR3 is TGTGCCAGCAGCGGGAGGGAACCTCCGGAGACCCAGTACTTC. Amino acids: CASSGREPPETQYF.